This is a list of T cell receptor beta chains from one sample in a study of blood T cell repertoires in COVID-19. Libraries were prepared by immunoSEQ multiplex PCR; TCRdb keeps only in-frame clonotypes and omits some of them. The profile covers fewer than 250,000 clones, with roughly four fifths appearing a single time and around 11% taken by the ten largest. Sequencing used peripheral blood. Every receptor here comes from a woman between 45 and 60 years old with acute or convalescent COVID-19. Both conserved end residues are part of each CDR3. Each record gives: D gene, J gene, CDR3 length, clone size, V gene, CDR3 protein, CDR3 DNA. A D gene is named only where the DNA matches it firmly. The size entry is marked missing in some rows and otherwise reads once, few, many or a size class.

D: TRBD1
J: TRBJ1-5
length: 17
size: -
V: TRBV7-2
CDR3: CASSLGGQRYSNQPQHF
DNA: TGTGCCAGCAGCTTAGGGGGACAGAGATATAGCAATCAGCCCCAGCATTTT

D: -
J: TRBJ1-1
length: 13
size: -
V: TRBV30
CDR3: CAWSVQLNTEAFF
DNA: TGTGCCTGGAGTGTACAGTTGAACACTGAAGCTTTCTTT

D: TRBD1
J: TRBJ1-2
length: 15
size: -
V: TRBV28
CDR3: CASRLSLTGGRGYTF
DNA: TGTGCCAGCCGACTTTCACTGACAGGGGGCCGGGGCTACACCTTC

D: TRBD1
J: TRBJ1-5
length: 20
size: -
V: TRBV10-2
CDR3: CASPRINRLVLNRGYQPQHF
DNA: TGCGCCAGCCCTCGAATAAATAGGCTCGTCCTTAACAGGGGTTATCAGCCCCAGCATTTT

D: -
J: TRBJ2-7
length: 15
size: -
V: TRBV6-1
CDR3: CASSEAGHSSYEQYF
DNA: TGTGCCAGCAGTGAAGCGGGACATAGCTCCTACGAGCAGTACTTC

D: TRBD1
J: TRBJ1-1
length: 15
size: -
V: TRBV9
CDR3: CASSVGGTANTEAFF
DNA: TGTGCCAGCAGCGTAGGCGGGACAGCGAACACTGAAGCTTTCTTT

D: -
J: TRBJ2-3
length: 14
size: -
V: TRBV3-1/TRBV3-2
CDR3: CASSQGGSTDTQYF
DNA: TGTGCCAGCAGCCAAGGAGGCAGCACAGATACGCAGTATTTT

D: -
J: TRBJ1-5
length: 17
size: -
V: TRBV28
CDR3: CASSWGGTGSAVRPQHF
DNA: TGTGCCAGCAGTTGGGGCGGAACAGGGTCCGCCGTACGGCCCCAGCATTTT

D: -
J: TRBJ2-1
length: 12
size: -
V: TRBV3-1/TRBV3-2
CDR3: CASSQVFSEQFF
DNA: TGTGCCAGCAGCCAAGTATTCTCCGAGCAGTTCTTC

D: -
J: TRBJ2-7
length: 18
size: -
V: TRBV19
CDR3: CASSIDAARTVQSYEQYF
DNA: TGTGCCAGTAGTATAGATGCCGCACGGACAGTTCAATCCTACGAGCAGTACTTC

D: -
J: TRBJ2-3
length: 15
size: -
V: TRBV21-1
CDR3: CASSKVSRAFNTQYF
DNA: TGTGCCAGCAGCAAAGTTTCCAGGGCCTTTAATACGCAGTATTTT

D: TRBD2
J: TRBJ2-1
length: 16
size: -
V: TRBV6-2/TRBV6-3
CDR3: CASSYHAGGHYNEQFF
DNA: TGTGCCAGCAGTTATCACGCGGGAGGGCACTACAATGAGCAGTTCTTC

D: -
J: TRBJ2-3
length: 14
size: -
V: TRBV7-2
CDR3: CASTQDYSTDTQYF
DNA: TGTGCCAGCACCCAGGACTATAGCACAGATACGCAGTATTTT

D: -
J: TRBJ1-1
length: 12
size: -
V: TRBV18
CDR3: CASSPWGPEAFF
DNA: TGTGCCAGCTCACCATGGGGGCCAGAAGCTTTCTTT

D: -
J: TRBJ2-7
length: 14
size: -
V: TRBV10-2
CDR3: CASSPFSGTYEQYF
DNA: TGCGCCAGCAGTCCGTTTTCAGGTACCTACGAGCAGTACTTC

D: -
J: TRBJ1-1
length: 14
size: few
V: TRBV18
CDR3: CASSPDSVSTEAFF
DNA: TGTGCCAGCTCACCAGACAGTGTGAGCACTGAAGCTTTCTTT

D: -
J: TRBJ2-3
length: 14
size: -
V: TRBV2
CDR3: CASSATGSTDTQYF
DNA: TGTGCCAGCAGTGCTACAGGGAGCACAGATACGCAGTATTTT

D: TRBD2
J: TRBJ2-7
length: 14
size: once
V: TRBV25-1
CDR3: CATGRGVPAYEQYF
DNA: TGTGCCACCGGGAGGGGGGTTCCAGCCTACGAGCAGTACTTC

D: -
J: TRBJ1-3
length: 14
size: once
V: TRBV7-2
CDR3: CASSDAGSGNTIYF
DNA: TGTGCCAGCAGCGATGCAGGGTCTGGAAACACCATATATTTT

D: -
J: TRBJ2-3
length: 13
size: -
V: TRBV6-5
CDR3: CASSRRPTDTQYF
DNA: TGTGCCAGCAGTCGGCGGCCCACAGATACGCAGTATTTT

D: -
J: TRBJ2-7
length: 14
size: -
V: TRBV7-9
CDR3: CASATAGVSYEQYF
DNA: TGTGCCAGCGCCACCGCAGGGGTCTCCTACGAGCAGTACTTC

D: -
J: TRBJ2-3
length: 17
size: -
V: TRBV23-1
CDR3: CASSQSNPQGSTDTQYF
DNA: TGCGCCAGCAGTCAATCGAACCCACAGGGATCCACAGATACGCAGTATTTT

D: -
J: TRBJ1-1
length: 15
size: few
V: TRBV7-2
CDR3: CASSRFGGQGTEAFF
DNA: TGTGCCAGCAGCCGTTTCGGGGGGCAGGGCACTGAAGCTTTCTTT

D: -
J: TRBJ2-7
length: 13
size: -
V: TRBV6-5
CDR3: CASSHRPDYEQYF
DNA: TGTGCCAGCAGCCACAGGCCGGATTACGAGCAGTACTTC

D: TRBD1
J: TRBJ2-7
length: 15
size: -
V: TRBV7-2
CDR3: CASSFEGQGIYEQYF
DNA: TGTGCCAGCAGCTTCGAGGGACAGGGGATCTACGAGCAGTACTTC

D: TRBD1
J: TRBJ2-2
length: 16
size: -
V: TRBV19
CDR3: CASRKSGTGLTGELFF
DNA: TGTGCCAGTAGAAAATCCGGGACAGGGCTCACCGGGGAGCTGTTTTTT

D: TRBD1
J: TRBJ1-4
length: 19
size: -
V: TRBV5-1
CDR3: CASSLDISGTGGKNEKLFF
DNA: TGCGCCAGCAGCTTGGATATCTCCGGGACAGGGGGCAAGAATGAAAAACTGTTTTTT

D: -
J: TRBJ2-3
length: 13
size: -
V: TRBV5-1
CDR3: CASQGLARDTQYF
DNA: TGCGCCAGCCAAGGGCTAGCCAGAGATACGCAGTATTTT

D: -
J: TRBJ1-2
length: 13
size: -
V: TRBV18
CDR3: CASSPSRDRPYTF
DNA: TGTGCCAGCTCACCATCCAGGGATCGGCCGTACACCTTC

D: -
J: TRBJ1-2
length: 12
size: -
V: TRBV7-2
CDR3: CASSSTGYGYTF
DNA: TGTGCCAGCAGCTCCACGGGATATGGCTACACCTTC

D: -
J: TRBJ1-1
length: 15
size: once
V: TRBV7-2
CDR3: CASSFRTFMNTEAFF
DNA: TGTGCCAGCAGCTTTCGGACATTTATGAACACTGAAGCTTTCTTT

D: TRBD1
J: TRBJ1-2
length: 15
size: -
V: TRBV30
CDR3: CAWSVYGTGSAGYTF
DNA: TGTGCCTGGAGTGTTTACGGGACAGGGTCGGCTGGCTACACCTTC

D: -
J: TRBJ2-3
length: 12
size: -
V: TRBV2
CDR3: CASSGTLSTQYF
DNA: TGTGCCAGCAGTGGGACTCTCAGTACGCAGTATTTT

D: -
J: TRBJ2-2
length: 17
size: -
V: TRBV7-7
CDR3: CASSLAVQTVGTGELFF
DNA: TGTGCCAGCAGCTTAGCGGTACAAACCGTTGGTACCGGGGAGCTGTTTTTT

D: TRBD1
J: TRBJ2-7
length: 15
size: -
V: TRBV14
CDR3: CASSPRDRQSYEQYF
DNA: TGTGCCAGCAGCCCTCGGGACAGACAATCCTACGAGCAGTACTTC